This TCR beta chain comes out of a study of blood T cells in healthy people across ages. Study background: Capturing about one barcoded beta molecule per two T cells was achieved by template switching.

Drawn from each donor were 9 to 10 milliliters of peripheral blood. The authors ran a second PCR of roughly 6 to 12 cycles using a sample-barcoded 5' primer and a J-beta primer mix. Every cDNA molecule carried a tag from a template-switch adaptor bearing 12 random nucleotides. Each sample provided no less than 2.5 million CDR3-containing paired-end reads. Via MiXCR, TCRdb re-called the 5' RACE reads, giving one row per CDR3 protein. The repertoire has under 2,000,000 distinct CDR3 sequences, just under 50% of them found once; the top ten carry roughly 2.1%. The germline V gene has CDR1 SGHRS and CDR2 YFSETQ. The CDR3 is 16 amino acids. Between the trimmed V and J ends, which lost 4 bases and 0 bases, there was a span of 16 bases.

Material: blood. The sequence was obtained from a woman between 40 and 50 years old in good health. The chain has TRBV5-1 and TRBJ1-2; D is perhaps TRBD1 (6 bases). CDR3: CASSADSRSTNYGYTF. The DNA of the CDR3 is TGCGCCAGCAGCGCGGACAGCCGATCTACTAACTATGGCTACACCTTC.